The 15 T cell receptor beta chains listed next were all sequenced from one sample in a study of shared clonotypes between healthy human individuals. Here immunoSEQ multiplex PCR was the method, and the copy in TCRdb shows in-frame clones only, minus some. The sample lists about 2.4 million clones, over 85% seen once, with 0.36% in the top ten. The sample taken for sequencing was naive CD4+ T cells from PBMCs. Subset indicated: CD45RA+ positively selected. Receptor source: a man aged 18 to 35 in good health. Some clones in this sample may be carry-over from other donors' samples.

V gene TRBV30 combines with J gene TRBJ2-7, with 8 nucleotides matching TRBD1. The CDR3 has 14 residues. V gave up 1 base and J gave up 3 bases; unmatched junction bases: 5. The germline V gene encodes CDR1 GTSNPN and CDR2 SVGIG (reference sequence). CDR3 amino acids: CAWSDDRGYYEQYF. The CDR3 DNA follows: TGTGCCTGGAGTGACGACAGGGGATACTACGAGCAGTACTTC.

CDR3 coding DNA: TGTGCCAGCAGCTGGGGGGGCACTACCACGGCCTATGGCTACACCTTC. This codes for CASSWGGTTTAYGYTF. The J gene is TRBJ1-2, the V gene TRBV5-6; a possible D gene is TRBD1 (6 bases). With 3 bases removed from V and 4 bases from J, the gap between germline ends came to 19 bases. The germline CDR1 and CDR2 sequences are SGHDT and YYEEEE. The CDR3 is 16 residues long.

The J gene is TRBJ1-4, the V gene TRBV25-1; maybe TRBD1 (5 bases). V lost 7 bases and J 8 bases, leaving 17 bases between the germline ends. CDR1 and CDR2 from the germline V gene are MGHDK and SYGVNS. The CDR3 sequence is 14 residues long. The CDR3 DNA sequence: TGTGCCAGCACCAGAGGGCTGTCAGGGGAAAAACTGTTTTTT. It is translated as CASTRGLSGEKLFF.

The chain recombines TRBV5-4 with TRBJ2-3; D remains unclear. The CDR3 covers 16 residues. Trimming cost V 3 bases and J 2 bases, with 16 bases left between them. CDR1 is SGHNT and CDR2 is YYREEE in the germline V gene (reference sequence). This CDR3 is CASSSRLLGYTDTQYF. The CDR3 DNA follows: TGTGCCAGCAGCTCCAGACTCCTTGGGTACACAGATACGCAGTATTTT.

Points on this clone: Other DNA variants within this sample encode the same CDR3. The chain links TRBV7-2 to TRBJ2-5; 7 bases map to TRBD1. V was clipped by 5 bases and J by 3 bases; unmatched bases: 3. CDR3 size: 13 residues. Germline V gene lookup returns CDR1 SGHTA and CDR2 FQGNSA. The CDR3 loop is CASSLDREETQYF. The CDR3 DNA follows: TGTGCCAGCAGCCTCGACAGGGAAGAGACCCAGTACTTC.

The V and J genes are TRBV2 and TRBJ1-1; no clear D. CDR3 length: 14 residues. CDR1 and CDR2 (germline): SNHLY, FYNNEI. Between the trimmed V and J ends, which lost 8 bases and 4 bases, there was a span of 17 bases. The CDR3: CASEWQAPSTEAFF. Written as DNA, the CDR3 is TGTGCCAGCGAGTGGCAGGCCCCTAGCACTGAAGCTTTCTTT.

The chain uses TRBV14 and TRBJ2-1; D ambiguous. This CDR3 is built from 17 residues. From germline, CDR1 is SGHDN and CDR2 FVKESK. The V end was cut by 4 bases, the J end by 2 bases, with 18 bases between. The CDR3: CASSPKLASRPYNEQFF. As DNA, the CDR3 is TGTGCCAGCAGCCCGAAATTAGCCTCTCGGCCCTACAATGAGCAGTTCTTC.

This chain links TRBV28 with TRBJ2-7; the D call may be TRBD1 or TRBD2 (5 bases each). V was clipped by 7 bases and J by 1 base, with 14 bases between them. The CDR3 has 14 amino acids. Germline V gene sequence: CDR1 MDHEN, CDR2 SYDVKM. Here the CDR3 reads CASTGAGPSYEQYF. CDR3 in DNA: TGTGCCAGCACCGGGGCAGGGCCTTCCTACGAGCAGTACTTC.

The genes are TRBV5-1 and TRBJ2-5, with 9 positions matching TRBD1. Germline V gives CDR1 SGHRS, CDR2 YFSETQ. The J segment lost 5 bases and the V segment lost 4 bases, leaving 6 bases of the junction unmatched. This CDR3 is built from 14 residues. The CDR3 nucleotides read TGCGCCAGCAGCCGGGACAGGGAGTGGGAGACCCAGTACTTC. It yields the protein CASSRDREWETQYF.

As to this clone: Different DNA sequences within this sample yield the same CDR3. The chain's CDR3 is CASSLGTGKDEQFF. Written as DNA, the CDR3 is TGCGCCAGCAGCTTGGGGACAGGGAAGGATGAGCAGTTCTTC. The chain links TRBV5-1 to TRBJ2-1; 8 nucleotides match TRBD1. The CDR3 runs to 14 residues. Losses at the gene ends were 0 bases for V and 8 bases for J; bases not matched to a gene: 4. Germline V gene sequence: CDR1 SGHRS, CDR2 YFSETQ.

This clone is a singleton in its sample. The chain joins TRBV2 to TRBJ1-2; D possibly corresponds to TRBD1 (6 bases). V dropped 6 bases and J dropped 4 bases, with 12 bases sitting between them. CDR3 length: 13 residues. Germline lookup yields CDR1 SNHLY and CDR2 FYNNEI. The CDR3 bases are TGTGCCAGCAGGGTCCAGGGGAGCTATGGCTACACCTTC. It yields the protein CASRVQGSYGYTF.

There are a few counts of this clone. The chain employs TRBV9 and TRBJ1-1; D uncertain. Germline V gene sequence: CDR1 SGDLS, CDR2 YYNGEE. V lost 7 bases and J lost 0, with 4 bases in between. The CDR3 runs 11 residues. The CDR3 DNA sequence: TGTGCCAGCGGGGTGAACACTGAAGCTTTCTTT. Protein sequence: CASGVNTEAFF. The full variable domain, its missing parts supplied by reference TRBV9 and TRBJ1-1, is DSGVTQTPKHLITATGQRVTLRCSPRSGDLSVYWYQQSLDQGLQFLIQYYNGEERAKGNILERFSAQQFPDLHSELNLSSLELGDSALYFCASGVNTEAFFGQGTRLTVV.

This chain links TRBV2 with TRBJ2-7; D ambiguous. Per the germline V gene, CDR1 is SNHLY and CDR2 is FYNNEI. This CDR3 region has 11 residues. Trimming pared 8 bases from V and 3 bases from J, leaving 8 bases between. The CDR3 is CASAANYEQYF. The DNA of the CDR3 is TGTGCCAGCGCAGCAAACTACGAGCAGTACTTC.

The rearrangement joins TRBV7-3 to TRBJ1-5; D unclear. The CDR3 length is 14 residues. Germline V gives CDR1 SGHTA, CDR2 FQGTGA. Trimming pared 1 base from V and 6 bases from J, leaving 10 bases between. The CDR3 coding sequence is TGTGCCAGCAGCTTAAGGGGTCGGAGTCAGCCCCAGCATTTT. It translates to CASSLRGRSQPQHF.

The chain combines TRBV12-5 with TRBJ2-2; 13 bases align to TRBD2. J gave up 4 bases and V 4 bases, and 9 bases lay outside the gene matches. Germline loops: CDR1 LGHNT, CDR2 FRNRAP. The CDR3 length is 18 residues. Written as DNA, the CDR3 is TGTGCTAGTGGTTCCGGACTAGCGGGAGTTTCGGCCACCGGGGAGCTGTTTTTT. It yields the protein CASGSGLAGVSATGELFF. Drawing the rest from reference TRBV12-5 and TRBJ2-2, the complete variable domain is DARVTQTPRHKVTEMGQEVTMRCQPILGHNTVFWYRQTMMQGLELLAYFRNRAPLDDSGMPKDRFSAEMPDATLATLKIQPSEPRDSAVYFCASGSGLAGVSATGELFFGEGSRLTVL.